This TCR beta chain was captured by sequencing in a study of breast tumors, draining lymph nodes, adjacent tissues. TCRdb analysed the multiplex PCR reads with MiXCR anew, one entry per CDR3 protein. The sample has several thousand distinct CDR3 sequences; about 42% are singletons. The CDR3 extends over 11 amino acids. CDR1 is SGHRS and CDR2 is YFSETQ in the germline V gene. Trimming shortened V by 0 bases and J by 5 bases, and 1 base separated the two germline ends. Material: tumor-adjacent breast tissue. The chain joins TRBV5-1 to TRBJ2-3; D gene ambiguous. The receptor's source is a female donor with breast cancer. Some clones in this sample may be carry-over from other donors' samples. Written as DNA, the CDR3 is TGCGCCAGCAGCTTGGTAGATACGCAGTATTTT. This sequence encodes CASSLVDTQYF.